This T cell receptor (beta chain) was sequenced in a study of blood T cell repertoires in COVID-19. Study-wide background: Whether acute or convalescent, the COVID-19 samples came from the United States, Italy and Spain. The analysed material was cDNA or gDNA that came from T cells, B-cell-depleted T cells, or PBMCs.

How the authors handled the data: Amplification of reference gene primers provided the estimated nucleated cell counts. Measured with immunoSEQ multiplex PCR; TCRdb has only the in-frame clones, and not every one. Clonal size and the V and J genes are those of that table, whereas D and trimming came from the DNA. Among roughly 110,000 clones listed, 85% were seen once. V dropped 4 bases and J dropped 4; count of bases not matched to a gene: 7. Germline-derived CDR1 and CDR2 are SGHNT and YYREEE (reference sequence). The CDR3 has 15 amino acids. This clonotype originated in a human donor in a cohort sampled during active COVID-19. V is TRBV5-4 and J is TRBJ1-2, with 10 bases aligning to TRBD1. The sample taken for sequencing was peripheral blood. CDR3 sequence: CASSNGDRGGYGYTF. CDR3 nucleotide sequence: TGTGCCAGCAGCAACGGGGACAGGGGAGGCTATGGCTACACCTTC.